Presented here are 26 T cell receptor beta chains from one specimen sequenced in a study of shared clonotypes between healthy human individuals (dated by TCRdb to about 2020). Receptor amplification or capture employed the immunoSEQ multiplex PCR assay. The source is immuneACCESS, and TCRdb retained only in-frame sequences with V and J called. Part of the clones is not carried over; for the studies checked, unresolved V genes explain less than half of this, and the remainder is unexplained. The sample table contains about 2,100,000 clones; only one count was recorded for about 93% of them. Clones ranked in the top ten supply around 1.7% of the sample. For the CD8 naive samples, CD45RO-negative cells were positively selected for CCR7, yielding a CD45RA+CCR7+ population from which TemRA cells were excluded. The sample taken for sequencing was naive CD8+ T cells from PBMCs. What the cell subset or site label conveys for this sample: CD45RA+CCR7+. Source of these receptors: a man between 18 and 35 years old in good health. Some clones in this sample may be carry-over from other donors' samples.

The chain links TRBV5-1 to TRBJ2-1; 10 bases align to TRBD2. After removal of 1 base from V and 4 bases from J, the junction contained 14 bases not matched to a gene. The length of the CDR3 is 19 residues. CDR1 SGHRS and CDR2 YFSETQ come from the germline V gene. The CDR3 DNA is TGCGCCAGCAGCTTGACAGATCCTCCCCGGACTAGCGGATACAATGAGCAGTTCTTC. It codes for CASSLTDPPRTSGYNEQFF.

About this clone: Other nucleotide sequences in the sample specify the same CDR3. The genes are TRBV28 and TRBJ2-7; a possible D gene is TRBD2 (5 bases). The CDR3 length is 14 residues. The V gene's germline CDR1 is MDHEN and CDR2 SYDVKM. The V gene lost 3 bases and the J gene lost 3 bases, with 12 bases spanning the gap. Here the CDR3 DNA reads TGTGCCAGCAGTTTTAGTCGTGGAGGCTACGAGCAGTACTTC. Its protein product is CASSFSRGGYEQYF. Full variable domain (rest looked up from reference TRBV28 and TRBJ2-7): DVKVTQSSRYLVKRTGEKVFLECVQDMDHENMFWYRQDPGLGLRLIYFSYDVKMKEKGDIPEGYSVSREKKERFSLILESASTNQTSMYLCASSFSRGGYEQYFGPGTRLTVT.

V is TRBV7-2 and J is TRBJ2-7; the D is unclear. With 5 bases removed from V and 4 bases from J, the gap between germline ends came to 9 bases. CDR3 length: 12 residues. Germline V lookup: CDR1 SGHTA, CDR2 FQGNSA. The CDR3 protein is CASSSIGYEQYF. The CDR3 nucleotides read TGTGCCAGCAGCAGTATCGGGTACGAGCAGTACTTC.

The chain has TRBV28 and TRBJ2-3, with TRBD1 identical over 9 bases. Looked up from germline, CDR1 is MDHEN and CDR2 is SYDVKM. The CDR3 is made up of 15 amino acids. J was trimmed by 4 bases and V by 3 bases; bases with no gene match: 5. The CDR3 DNA follows: TGTGCCAGCAGTTTCGACCGACAGGGGGCAGATACGCAGTATTTT. Amino acid sequence: CASSFDRQGADTQYF. The variable domain in full, with the rest retrieved from reference TRBV28 and TRBJ2-3, is DVKVTQSSRYLVKRTGEKVFLECVQDMDHENMFWYRQDPGLGLRLIYFSYDVKMKEKGDIPEGYSVSREKKERFSLILESASTNQTSMYLCASSFDRQGADTQYFGPGTRLTVL.

J is TRBJ2-2 and V is TRBV9; no clear D gene. There are 13 residues in the CDR3. Germline values: CDR1 SGDLS, CDR2 YYNGEE. Trimming cost V 4 bases and J 6 bases, with 10 bases left between them. The CDR3 sequence is CASSPAAPGELFF. CDR3 DNA: TGTGCCAGCAGCCCCGCTGCCCCCGGGGAGCTGTTTTTT.

The chain employs TRBV4-1 and TRBJ2-7; D ambiguous. Germline-derived CDR1 and CDR2 are MGHRA and YSYEKL. V was trimmed by 3 bases and J by 6 bases, leaving 21 bases between them. This CDR3 has 16 amino acids. CDR3 DNA: TGCGCCAGCAGCCAGGTGATGGACGGATTCTACGCCGAGCAGTACTTC. It translates to CASSQVMDGFYAEQYF.

A word on this clone: Other DNA sequences of this sample code for an identical CDR3. V is TRBV28 and J is TRBJ2-7, with a possible D match to TRBD2 (6 bases). The CDR3 runs 14 residues. The germline V gene encodes CDR1 MDHEN and CDR2 SYDVKM. Deletions cut 4 bases from V and 0 bases from J, with 10 bases between. DNA for the CDR3: TGTGCCAGCAGTTCCGGGACTCGCTCCTACGAGCAGTACTTC. This sequence encodes CASSSGTRSYEQYF.

As DNA, the CDR3 is TGTGCCAGCAGCTCATGGACTGGAACACCCGGGGAGCTGTTTTTT. Translating it yields CASSSWTGTPGELFF. The J gene is TRBJ2-2, the V gene TRBV7-8, with a possible D match to TRBD2 (5 bases). CDR1 and CDR2 (germline): SGHVS, FQNEAQ. V lost 4 bases, J lost 6 bases, and 15 bases lay in between. This CDR3 comprises 15 residues.

The chain uses TRBV6-5 and TRBJ1-3, with unresolved D. The V and J ends lost 6 bases and 7 bases respectively, with 10 bases between them. The CDR3 runs to 12 residues. Germline loops: CDR1 MNHEY, CDR2 SVGAGI. The CDR3 protein is CASSPLNNTIYF. DNA of the CDR3: TGTGCCAGCAGCCCCCTTAACAACACCATATATTTT.

The rearrangement links TRBV13 to TRBJ1-3, with D possibly matching TRBD1 (6 bases). The V end lost 5 bases, the J end lost 0 bases, and 14 bases lay between the germline ends. CDR1 and CDR2 (germline): PRHDT, FYEKMQ (reference sequence). The CDR3 loop spans 16 amino acids. CDR3 region: CASSLPTGYSGNTIYF. In nucleotides, the CDR3 is TGTGCCAGCAGCCTCCCGACAGGCTACTCTGGAAACACCATATATTTT.

In its sample, this clone was seen once. V gene TRBV19 combines with J gene TRBJ2-2; 11 nucleotides match TRBD2. CDR1 and CDR2 (germline): LNHDA, SQIVND (reference sequence). V was pared by 7 bases and J by 4 bases, with 5 bases of the junction left unmatched. The CDR3 has 15 residues. The CDR3 is CASKPGTSGTGELFF. The DNA for the CDR3 is TGTGCCAGTAAACCCGGGACTAGCGGCACCGGGGAGCTGTTTTTT.

This chain joins TRBV5-1 and TRBJ2-7, with 7 bases identical to TRBD1. J was trimmed by 2 bases and V by 4 bases; bases with no gene match: 6. Per germline, CDR1 SGHRS and CDR2 YFSETQ. CDR3 length: 14 residues. CDR3 amino acids: CASSAAGTAYEQYF. CDR3 DNA sequence: TGCGCCAGCAGCGCAGCCGGGACAGCCTACGAGCAGTACTTC.

V and J are TRBV9 and TRBJ1-5; D not certain. The V end was cut by 0 bases, the J end by 4 bases, with 20 bases between. The CDR3 totals 18 residues. Germline assignment: CDR1 SGDLS and CDR2 YYNGEE. CDR3 region: CASSVDPDIPLANQPQHF. The DNA of the CDR3 is TGTGCCAGCAGCGTAGACCCCGACATACCTCTAGCAAATCAGCCCCAGCATTTT.

The rearrangement uses TRBV27 and TRBJ2-7; D might be TRBD1 (5 bases). CDR1 and CDR2 from the germline V gene are MNHEY and SMNVEV (reference sequence). Trimming cost V 2 bases and J 1 base, with 15 bases left between them. The CDR3 consists of 16 residues. This CDR3 reads CASSLTPGAKSYEQYF. DNA of the CDR3: TGTGCCAGCAGTTTAACTCCTGGGGCGAAGTCCTACGAGCAGTACTTC.

This chain uses TRBV29-1 with TRBJ1-2; D remains unclear. Between the trimmed V and J ends, which lost 6 bases and 8 bases, there was a span of 22 bases. The CDR3 covers 14 residues. From germline, CDR1 is SQVTM and CDR2 ANQGSEA. CDR3 sequence reads: CSVGSYGLSPGYTF. In DNA form, the CDR3 reads TGCAGCGTCGGTTCTTACGGATTGAGCCCCGGCTACACCTTC.

The J gene is TRBJ2-5, the V gene TRBV6-6; D unresolved. CDR3 length: 14 amino acids. V dropped 8 bases and J dropped 1 base, with 14 bases sitting between them. The germline gives CDR1 MNHNY, CDR2 SVGAGI (reference sequence). The CDR3 sequence: CASGAAGTQETQYF. CDR3 DNA sequence: TGTGCCAGCGGCGCGGCCGGAACCCAAGAGACCCAGTACTTC.

V and J are TRBV6-6 and TRBJ2-7, with 9 positions matching TRBD1. Germline CDR1 is MNHNY and CDR2 is SVGAGI (reference sequence). V lost 9 bases and J lost 6; bases outside the gene matches: 15. The CDR3 totals 15 residues. DNA for the CDR3: TGTGCCAGTGGCCTATCCGGGACAGGGTTTCCCGAGCAGTACTTC. This codes for CASGLSGTGFPEQYF.

The V gene is TRBV11-2, the J gene TRBJ2-1; 7 bases match TRBD1. Germline V gives CDR1 SGHAT, CDR2 FQNNGV. V gave up 2 bases and J gave up 1 base; unmatched junction bases: 8. The CDR3 runs to 17 residues. The CDR3 sequence: CASSLPPGTASYNEQFF. The CDR3 DNA sequence: TGTGCCAGCAGCTTACCCCCCGGGACAGCGTCCTACAATGAGCAGTTCTTC.

The rearrangement links TRBV30 to TRBJ2-2, with a tentative D call TRBD1 (5 bases). Trimming took off 3 bases at V and 6 bases at J, with 11 bases between the two ends. The CDR3 is 13 amino acids. Germline values: CDR1 GTSNPN, CDR2 SVGIG (reference sequence). DNA of the CDR3: TGTGCCTGGAGCGTAGACAGTCCCGGGGAGCTGTTTTTT. Residues: CAWSVDSPGELFF.

On this clone itself: The same CDR3 is also encoded by other DNA sequences in this sample. V usage is TRBV27 and J usage is TRBJ2-7, with TRBD1 matching over 9 bases. V lost 5 bases, J lost 1 base, and 3 bases stayed unmatched. Germline CDR1 and CDR2: MNHEY and SMNVEV (reference sequence). The CDR3 is 14 residues long. CDR3 sequence reads: CASSRGTGSYEQYF. For the CDR3, the DNA is TGTGCCAGCAGTCGCGGGACAGGGTCCTACGAGCAGTACTTC.

This chain links TRBV15 with TRBJ2-1, with D possibly matching TRBD2 (6 bases). The CDR3 has 14 amino acids. V was shortened by 5 bases and J by 2 bases, with 10 bases between the two germline ends. Germline values: CDR1 LNHNV, CDR2 YYDKDF (reference sequence). The CDR3 coding sequence is TGTGCCACCAGCGGTAAGCGGGCCTACAATGAGCAGTTCTTC. Amino acid sequence: CATSGKRAYNEQFF.

The chain joins TRBV28 to TRBJ2-1; the D call may be TRBD1 or TRBD2 (5 bases each). The CDR3 sequence is 15 residues long. Germline CDR1 is MDHEN and CDR2 is SYDVKM. V gave up 5 bases and J gave up 10 bases, with 21 bases separating them. The CDR3 is CASSTGRGGVWEQFF. The DNA for the CDR3 is TGTGCCAGCAGTACGGGAAGGGGTGGAGTTTGGGAGCAGTTCTTC.

The rearrangement uses TRBV25-1 and TRBJ2-1; TRBD2 matches at 7 bases. There are 14 residues in the CDR3. Germline V lookup: CDR1 MGHDK, CDR2 SYGVNS. The V and J ends lost 1 base and 7 bases, in that order; junction bases with no gene match: 4. CDR3 protein: CASSEFREGNEQFF. In DNA, the CDR3 is TGTGCCAGCAGTGAATTCAGGGAGGGTAATGAGCAGTTCTTC.

This chain links TRBV29-1 with TRBJ1-2; D perhaps matches TRBD1 (6 bases). With 0 bases removed from V and 7 bases from J, the gap between germline ends came to 12 bases. Germline CDR1 is SQVTM and CDR2 is ANQGSEA. The CDR3 runs to 13 residues. This CDR3 is CSVEENGGPGYTF. CDR3 coding DNA: TGCAGCGTTGAAGAAAATGGGGGGCCTGGCTACACCTTC.

In regard to this clone: This sample also contains other DNA sequences that code for the same CDR3. The chain is built from TRBV9 and TRBJ2-7; D gene uncertain. The V gene lost 1 base and the J gene lost 3 bases, with 8 bases spanning the gap. The CDR3 loop spans 13 amino acids. Germline V gives CDR1 SGDLS, CDR2 YYNGEE. CDR3 amino acids: CASSVNPNYEQYF. CDR3 DNA sequence: TGTGCCAGCAGCGTAAACCCCAACTACGAGCAGTACTTC.

The V gene is TRBV7-6, the J gene TRBJ1-4; no definite D call. CDR3 length: 14 amino acids. V gave up 4 bases and J gave up 8 bases, with 14 bases separating them. Germline values: CDR1 SGHVS, CDR2 FNYEAQ. This CDR3 is CASSSRTALEKLFF. The CDR3, as DNA: TGTGCCAGCAGCTCCCGGACGGCCCTCGAAAAACTGTTTTTT.